Sequencing of this TCR beta chain was carried out in a study of cytotoxic CD8 clonotypes in ibrutinib-treated CLL. Study overall: Response material was collected after a median approximately 12 months of treatment, range 6 to 36.

The germline V gene has CDR1 MGHRA and CDR2 YSYEKL. Trimming took off 2 bases at V and 4 bases at J, with 17 bases between the two ends. The CDR3 is 16 amino acids. Measured with immunoSEQ multiplex PCR; TCRdb has only the in-frame clones, and not every one. The data show 300,000 to 400,000 clones, over 60% seen once. The clonotype comes from a human donor with chronic lymphocytic leukemia. The sequencing here drew on PBMCs, taken after 36 months of ibrutinib treatment. V is TRBV4-1 and J is TRBJ1-2; TRBD1 is a possible D gene (6 bases). The CDR3 DNA reads TGCGCCAGCAGCCAACCCCTGAGGGGGGCCGGCTATGGCTACACCTTC. Protein product: CASSQPLRGAGYGYTF.